This paragraph covers one T cell receptor (beta chain) sequence. Its antigen is still unknown. Base qualities are not provided; no much larger clone lies one nucleotide away. These data belong to a study of blood T cell repertoires in COVID-19 (dated by TCRdb to 2020 to 2022). The study in broad terms: Samples covering the acute and convalescent phases of COVID-19 were provided by collaborators in the United States, Italy and Spain. The material from the prospective study consisted of cDNA or gDNA derived from T cells, B-cell-depleted T cells, or PBMCs. HLA class I and class II types, where available, came from metadata supplied by the sample provider rather than from assay-based typing. The repertoires were made available in a free public database intended to serve as a resource for research on the immune response to SARS-CoV-2. The dataset comprised deeply sampled blood TCRbeta repertoires from subjects exposed to, actively infected with, or recovered from COVID-19. The samples were drawn from two sources: the first 160 participants of the ongoing ImmuneRACE study, and some 1,300 subjects contributed by 6 global collaborators. A de-identified subject ID, COVID-19 status, age in years and sex were almost always included in the sample metadata.

Each collaborating institution followed its own protocols to collect whole blood in K2EDTA tubes. Collaborator samples were shipped for TCRbeta analysis as frozen whole blood, isolated PBMCs, or DNA extracted from either sample type. The immunoSEQ Assay, a bias-controlled multiplex PCR, was used to amplify TCRbeta CDR3 regions from genomic DNA. The authors' analysis ran thus. The number of nucleated cells in each sample was estimated by amplification of reference gene primers within the assay. Sequence reads were collapsed and filtered to measure the absolute abundance of every unique TCRbeta CDR3 rearrangement. For each sample, productive Simpson clonality was calculated by taking the square root of Simpson's diversity index across productive rearrangements. TCRdb's version of the immuneACCESS table is confined to in-frame rearrangements and falls short of the full clone set. An unresolved V gene accounts for under half of the shortfall where checked; the remainder is of unknown origin. The V and J calls and the clone size are those of that table, but D and trimming were determined from the DNA. The sample records approximately 210,000 clones, 90% to 95% of which are singletons. The ten largest clones capture around 1.2% of the sample.

What the research found in general, with its limitations: Clinical and demographic metadata were provided uncurated, with the amount varying by source and participant.

Here V drops 4 bases and J drops 4 bases, and the junction holds 7 bases not matched to any gene. In the germline V gene (reference sequence), CDR1 corresponds to LGHDT and CDR2 to YNNKEL. The CDR3 sequence holds 15 residues, the cysteine and phenylalanine included. Only CDR3 DNA remains: 45 bases, in frame from the first base. The chain is encoded by TRBV3-1 (or the pseudogene TRBV3-2) joined to TRBJ2-3; TRBD2 fits 8 bases in the junction. The sequenced sample was peripheral blood. The TCR originated in a man aged 25 to 40 with acute or convalescent COVID-19. The CDR3 amino acid sequence is: CASSRPGGQADTQYF. The nucleotide sequence reads as follows: TGTGCCAGCAGCCGTCCGGGGGGGCAGGCAGATACGCAGTATTTT.